The rows below give T cell receptor beta chains drawn from one sample of a study of control samples from healthy donors and cancer patients. Profiled with immunoSEQ multiplex PCR; TCRdb holds only in-frame clones, not every one. The sample includes about 190,000 clones, roughly 93% seen only once; the top ten take roughly 1.5%. The source material was blood. These receptor sequences come from a man aged 18 to 30 in good health. CDR3s include the opening cysteine and the closing phenylalanine or tryptophan. Fields, in order: clone size, CDR3 length, J gene, D gene, V gene, CDR3 DNA, CDR3 protein. The D gene is left open where the match is weak. Size tells how often a clone was seen (once, few, many) or the class of an expanded clone, and some rows leave it out.

>few|14|TRBJ1-5|-|TRBV5-6
TGTGCCAGCAGGAAAGGTTATAGCAATCAGCCCCAGCATTTT
CASRKGYSNQPQHF
>-|15|TRBJ1-1|TRBD1|TRBV13
TGTGCCAGCAGCACGTGGACAGGGAAGAACACTGAAGCTTTCTTT
CASSTWTGKNTEAFF
>-|14|TRBJ2-7|-|TRBV5-1
TGCGCCAGCAGCGGGACATTGCTCTCCTACGAGCAGTACTTC
CASSGTLLSYEQYF
>-|13|TRBJ1-4|-|TRBV29-1
TGCAGCCATTCAGGGGTGACTAATGAAAAACTGTTTTTT
CSHSGVTNEKLFF
>once|15|TRBJ1-5|TRBD1|TRBV28
TGTGCCAGCAGTTTACAGGGGGGTTATTATCAGCCCCAGCATTTT
CASSLQGGYYQPQHF
>-|17|TRBJ1-5|-|TRBV27
TGTGCCAGCAGTTTATCGGGACACCTGATGGGCAATCAGCCCCAGCATTTT
CASSLSGHLMGNQPQHF
>-|15|TRBJ1-4|-|TRBV9
TGTGCCAGCAGCGTAGAGGGGGTGGAGGGTGAAAAACTGTTTTTT
CASSVEGVEGEKLFF
>-|18|TRBJ2-6|-|TRBV7-8
TGTGCCAGCAGCCAGGCGGACACCTCTTACTCTGGGGCCAACGTCCTGACTTTC
CASSQADTSYSGANVLTF
>-|15|TRBJ2-6|TRBD1|TRBV2
TGTGCCAGCAGGGGACAGTTATTGGACGCCAACGTCCTGACTTTC
CASRGQLLDANVLTF
>-|16|TRBJ1-1|-|TRBV19
TGTGCCAGTAGTCTCCGCTCGGGGGGCATGAACACTGAAGCTTTCTTT
CASSLRSGGMNTEAFF
>-|12|TRBJ1-1|-|TRBV3-1/TRBV3-2
TGTGCCAGCAGCCCGTGGGGGGGGGAAGCTTTCTTT
CASSPWGGEAFF
>-|15|TRBJ2-5|-|TRBV5-4
TGTGCCAGCAGCCGAGAAGCGGGGAGGGGGGAGACCCAGTACTTC
CASSREAGRGETQYF
>-|15|TRBJ2-1|-|TRBV24-1
TGTGCCACCAGTGTGGAGGGGAGCTCCTACAATGAGCAGTTCTTC
CATSVEGSSYNEQFF
>-|12|TRBJ2-7|-|TRBV27
TGTGCCAGCCGCGCGCGGCCTAGCGAGCAGTACTTC
CASRARPSEQYF
>-|16|TRBJ2-1|-|TRBV2
TGTGCCAGCAGTGAAGTCAAGAGGATCCCCTACAATGAGCAGTTCTTC
CASSEVKRIPYNEQFF
>-|16|TRBJ1-2|-|TRBV11-1
TGTGCCAGCAGCTACTCCTCAACGACAGCGGACTATGGCTACACCTTC
CASSYSSTTADYGYTF
>-|13|TRBJ2-7|TRBD1|TRBV5-4
TGTGCCAGCAGCTCTAGACAGGGCTACGAGCAGTACTTC
CASSSRQGYEQYF
>once|15|TRBJ1-4|TRBD1|TRBV2
TGTGCCAGCAGCCCAGACAGGGCCTACTTAATGCGGCTGTTTTTT
CASSPDRAYLMRLFF
>-|14|TRBJ1-1|TRBD1|TRBV6-5
TGTGCCAGCAGTCGGACAGGGAGAAACACTGAAGCTTTCTTT
CASSRTGRNTEAFF
>-|16|TRBJ2-2|TRBD1|TRBV24-1
TGTGCCACCAGTGACCCCGGGACAGGGGCCACCGGGGAGCTGTTTTTT
CATSDPGTGATGELFF
>-|15|TRBJ1-6|TRBD1|TRBV28
TGTGCCAGCAGTACTGGGGACAGGGGAAGTTCACCCCTCCACTTT
CASSTGDRGSSPLHF
>-|13|TRBJ1-1|-|TRBV10-3
TGTGCCATCAGTGAGTCGACTCTGGTTGAAGCTTTCTTT
CAISESTLVEAFF
>-|12|TRBJ2-5|-|TRBV6-5
TGTGCCAGTTCGGGGAACCAAGAGACCCAGTACTTC
CASSGNQETQYF
>-|15|TRBJ1-1|-|TRBV7-9
TGTGCCAGCAGGCCACCGGGCTTTACTAACACTGAAGCTTTCTTT
CASRPPGFTNTEAFF
>-|15|TRBJ2-6|-|TRBV18
TGTGCCAGCTCACCGACAGCCTCTGGGGCCAACGTCCTGACTTTC
CASSPTASGANVLTF
>once|16|TRBJ1-1|TRBD1|TRBV9
TGTGCCAGCAGCACGGGACAGGGGGCCGGGAACACTGAAGCTTTCTTT
CASSTGQGAGNTEAFF
>once|17|TRBJ1-5|-|TRBV10-2
TGCGCCAGCAGTGAGTCCCTGGCGTCGCAGGGCGATCAGCCCCAGCATTTT
CASSESLASQGDQPQHF
>-|14|TRBJ2-5|-|TRBV15
TGTGCCACCAGCAGAGGACAGGGAGGAGAGACCCAGTACTTC
CATSRGQGGETQYF
>once|13|TRBJ1-1|-|TRBV6-5
TGTGCCAGCACCTACACAGGGAACACTGAAGCTTTCTTT
CASTYTGNTEAFF
>-|12|TRBJ2-7|-|TRBV7-6
TGTGCCAGCAGCTTAGTCCCCTACGAGCAGTACTTC
CASSLVPYEQYF
>-|13|TRBJ1-1|-|TRBV10-3
TGTGCCATCAGAGACGAAGGAAGGGGTGAAGCTTTCTTT
CAIRDEGRGEAFF
>-|12|TRBJ2-7|TRBD2|TRBV29-1
TGCAGCGCGACCCCCGGGGGGTACGAGCAGTACTTC
CSATPGGYEQYF
>-|15|TRBJ2-7|TRBD1|TRBV2
TGTGCCAGCAGTCTTGAGGGACAGGGAGGGTACGAGCAGTACTTC
CASSLEGQGGYEQYF
>-|12|TRBJ1-2|-|TRBV7-9
TGTGCCAGCAGCTTTGGTCTTAATGGCTACACCTTC
CASSFGLNGYTF
>-|15|TRBJ2-2|-|TRBV9
TGTGCCAGCAGCGTAGTGGATGCTCGGGCCGGGGAGCTGTTTTTT
CASSVVDARAGELFF
>-|13|TRBJ1-6|TRBD1|TRBV30
TGTGCCTGGAGTAGAGGGGGCAATTCACCCCTCCACTTT
CAWSRGGNSPLHF
>-|19|TRBJ2-1|-|TRBV12-5
TGTGCTAGTGGTTTGGCGAAAAGTGGGGACACACGCTCCTACAATGAGCAGTTCTTC
CASGLAKSGDTRSYNEQFF
>once|15|TRBJ1-2|-|TRBV19
TGTGCCAGTAGTATATATTTGGCCAGCGTCTATGGCTACACCTTC
CASSIYLASVYGYTF
>-|16|TRBJ2-3|TRBD2|TRBV9
TGTGCCAGCAGCGGACTAGCGGGGACAAGCACAGATACGCAGTATTTT
CASSGLAGTSTDTQYF
>once|16|TRBJ2-1|-|TRBV21-1
TGTGCCAGCATCAATCAACGGGACGGAATTTACAATGAGCAGTTCTTC
CASINQRDGIYNEQFF
>-|18|TRBJ1-2|TRBD1|TRBV19
TGTGCCAGTAGTAGCCCTCCCCTCCTCTGGGACAGTCCATATGGCTACACCTTC
CASSSPPLLWDSPYGYTF
>-|16|TRBJ1-3|-|TRBV5-1
TGCGCCAGCAGCTTGGTGGCAGGGGCCTCTGGAAACACCATATATTTT
CASSLVAGASGNTIYF
>-|15|TRBJ2-3|-|TRBV19
TGTGCCAGTAGATTCAGGGGATTTGGAACAGATACGCAGTATTTT
CASRFRGFGTDTQYF
>once|14|TRBJ1-2|-|TRBV10-2
TGCGCCAGCAGTGATCCTCGCAGGGGCAATGGCTACACCTTC
CASSDPRRGNGYTF
>-|13|TRBJ1-5|TRBD1|TRBV28
TGTGCCAGCAGTTGGACAGGCGGGGGGCCCCAGCATTTT
CASSWTGGGPQHF